This TCR beta chain derives from a study of beta chain features in type 1 diabetes. Overall study findings and caveats: Short templates might get an advantage during PCR, and this would be equal in patients and controls. In every one of the four CD4+ subsets, TCRB CDR3s were moderately but significantly shorter in Type 1 diabetes patients.

The whole isolated RNA underwent reverse transcription, so sequencing captured expressed TCRB transcripts. Here immunoSEQ multiplex PCR was the method, and the copy in TCRdb shows in-frame clones only, minus some. The repertoire holds about 160,000 clones, with around 9.7% as singletons. A note on this clone: What it binds is not known.

Sequenced material: central memory CD4+ T cells from blood. The source is a woman aged 25 to 39 with type 1 diabetes.

Here the CDR3 reads CAWTSGTGSHTQYF. The CDR3 DNA follows: TGTGCCTGGACTTCCGGGACAGGGAGCCATACGCAGTATTTT. The chain has TRBV30 and TRBJ2-3, with 9 positions matching TRBD1. The V gene's germline CDR1 is GTSNPN and CDR2 SVGIG (reference sequence). The junction had 9 bases not matched to a gene; V was cut back by 4 bases and J by 7 bases. CDR3 size: 14 residues.